This TCR beta chain was sequenced during a study of T cells in Graves' hyperthyroidism and ophthalmopathy. For the study at large: At the time of initial diagnosis and before any treatment, peripheral blood was collected. General study findings and limits: Within blood appeared most thyroid clonotypes that had expanded above 0.001. For ophthalmopathy, model prediction preceded onset by a median roughly 6.2 months.

This clonotype was detected ten times or more. The antigen is not known. Researchers took RNA transcripts and amplified the TCR beta CDR3 regions from them. The study used the HTBI primer set for a first-round RT-PCR of the TCR CDR3. TCRdb independently ran MiXCR on the multiplex PCR reads; one entry per CDR3 protein. The table includes around 300,000 distinct CDR3 sequences, about an eighth detected once. Exclusion criteria comprised uncontrolled infection, other autoimmune disease, pregnancy or lactation. The CDR3 contains 13 residues. The germline V and J ends were trimmed by 6 bases and 0 bases, with 8 bases remaining between them. The germline V gene encodes CDR1 SNHLY and CDR2 FYNNEI.

The receptor comes from a woman aged 40 to 50 with Graves' ophthalmopathy. V usage is TRBV2 and J usage is TRBJ1-1; tentatively, D is TRBD1 (5 bases). The sample was blood. The CDR3 reads CASSEDMNTEAFF. The CDR3 coding sequence is TGTGCCAGCAGCGAGGACATGAACACTGAAGCTTTCTTT.